The next 24 T cell receptor beta chains were all read from a single sample in a study of control samples from healthy donors and cancer patients. Only in-frame clones appear in the TCRdb table, and some are missing; sequencing was by immunoSEQ multiplex PCR. The data hold 170,000 or so clones, with roughly 94% observed a single time. Sequenced material: blood. The receptors originated from a woman aged 40 to 50 in good health.

The chain uses TRBV6-5 and TRBJ1-4, with a tentative D call TRBD1 (6 bases). Trimming removed 6 bases at V and 13 bases at J, with 18 bases between. The CDR3 spans 13 residues. Germline V gene sequence: CDR1 MNHEY, CDR2 SVGAGI. The CDR3 DNA is TGTGCCAGCAGCCGGACCTCCAGGGGTCTACTGTTTTTT. Protein sequence: CASSRTSRGLLFF.

The chain has TRBV4-1 and TRBJ2-1, with 10 bases fitting TRBD2. CDR1 and CDR2 from the germline V gene are MGHRA and YSYEKL. V was pared by 3 bases and J by 8 bases, with 7 bases of the junction left unmatched. The CDR3 sequence is 15 residues long. The CDR3 DNA sequence: TGCGCCAGCAGCCACTCGCTAGCGGGAGACTATGAGCAGTTCTTC. Encoded protein: CASSHSLAGDYEQFF.

The chain carries TRBV7-6 and TRBJ1-3; tentatively, D is TRBD1 (6 bases). The germline gives CDR1 SGHVS, CDR2 FNYEAQ. This CDR3 comprises 16 residues. Trimming removed 4 bases from V and 7 bases from J, with 20 bases in between. CDR3 protein: CASSSDTGSIGNTIYF. The CDR3 DNA reads TGTGCCAGCAGCTCGGATACAGGGTCAATTGGGAACACCATATATTTT.

The gene calls are TRBV7-2 and TRBJ2-7; a weak D match, TRBD1 (5 bases). V lost 4 bases to trimming and J lost 1 base, with 14 bases between them. This CDR3 spans 15 amino acids. Per germline, CDR1 SGHTA and CDR2 FQGNSA. In nucleotides, the CDR3 is TGTGCCAGCAGCTCCGGGTGGGGCGGATCCTACGAGCAGTACTTC. This gives the protein CASSSGWGGSYEQYF.

J is TRBJ2-7 and V is TRBV3-1 (or the pseudogene TRBV3-2); D remains unclear. V shed 3 bases and J shed 2 bases, with 11 bases lying between them. This CDR3 has 14 amino acids. Germline V gene data show CDR1 as LGHDT and CDR2 as YNNKEL (reference sequence). The CDR3 sequence: CASSHSGGTYEQYF. For the CDR3, the DNA is TGTGCCAGCAGCCATTCTGGCGGAACCTACGAGCAGTACTTC.

The V gene is TRBV6-6, the J gene TRBJ1-2, with 8 bases aligning to TRBD1. The V and J ends lost 2 bases and 8 bases, in that order; junction bases with no gene match: 7. The CDR3 covers 14 residues. Germline V lookup: CDR1 MNHNY, CDR2 SVGAGI (reference sequence). CDR3 nucleotide sequence: TGTGCCAGCAGTTACGGAGACAGGGGAGGAGGCTACACCTTC. It encodes CASSYGDRGGGYTF.

CDR3 loop: CASSPNYGYTF. The CDR3 DNA reads TGTGCCAGCAGCCCCAACTATGGCTACACCTTC. This sequence joins TRBV6-2 or TRBV6-3 and TRBJ1-2; D remains ambiguous. Germline lookup yields CDR1 MNHEY and CDR2 SVGEGT. This CDR3 is 11 amino acids long. V shed 6 bases and J shed 2 bases, with 4 bases lying between them.

The V gene is TRBV19, the J gene TRBJ1-6; 8 bases are shared with TRBD1. The CDR3 sequence is 15 residues long. V gave up 4 bases and J gave up 5 bases; unmatched junction bases: 4. CDR1 is LNHDA, CDR2 SQIVND, per germline (reference sequence). This CDR3 is CASSNQGANNSPLHF. CDR3 sequence (DNA): TGTGCCAGTAGTAACCAGGGGGCGAATAATTCACCCCTCCACTTT.

The chain employs TRBV7-9 and TRBJ2-7; TRBD2 matches 7 bases. This CDR3 is 16 amino acids long. V lost 5 bases to trimming and J lost 0 bases; unmatched junction nucleotides: 10. CDR1 is SEHNR and CDR2 is FQNEAQ in the germline V gene (reference sequence). The CDR3 here is CASSGFASGSSYEQYF. In nucleotides, the CDR3 is TGTGCCAGCAGCGGTTTTGCTAGCGGCAGCTCCTACGAGCAGTACTTC.

The CDR3: CASSIAGRGTGELFF. CDR3 DNA: TGTGCCAGTAGTATTGCCGGGAGGGGTACCGGGGAGCTGTTTTTT. The rearrangement uses TRBV19 and TRBJ2-2; 8 nucleotides agree with TRBD2. The germline V gene has CDR1 LNHDA and CDR2 SQIVND (reference sequence). CDR3 length: 15 amino acids. Trimming took 3 bases from V and 5 from J; bases not matched to a gene: 5.

V gene TRBV9 combines with J gene TRBJ1-4, with D uncertain. The CDR3 is made up of 14 amino acids. Germline V gives CDR1 SGDLS, CDR2 YYNGEE. V was pared by 4 bases and J by 7 bases, with 14 bases between. The CDR3 here is CASSSTGSGEKLFF. CDR3 nucleotides: TGTGCCAGCAGCTCAACGGGGTCGGGTGAAAAACTGTTTTTT.

The chain combines TRBV3-1 (or the pseudogene TRBV3-2) with TRBJ2-7; 13 bases match TRBD2. J lost 5 bases, V lost 7 bases, and 2 bases had no gene match. Germline loops: CDR1 LGHDT, CDR2 YNNKEL (reference sequence). The CDR3 is made up of 13 amino acids. The CDR3 nucleotides are TGTGCCAGCAAACTAGCGGGAGGGGACGAGCAGTACTTC. Amino acid sequence: CASKLAGGDEQYF.

The chain couples TRBV11-2 to TRBJ1-1; D is undetermined. The CDR3 is 14 amino acids. Germline lookup yields CDR1 SGHAT and CDR2 FQNNGV. Trimming took 4 bases from V and 0 from J, leaving 9 bases between them. In DNA, the CDR3 is TGTGCCAGCAGCTATCAAAGGATGAACACTGAAGCTTTCTTT. This encodes CASSYQRMNTEAFF.

This clone is a singleton in its sample. The genes are TRBV7-9 and TRBJ2-7; 8 bases map to TRBD1. After removal of 4 bases from V and 4 bases from J, the junction contained 6 bases not matched to a gene. Germline CDR1 and CDR2: SEHNR and FQNEAQ (reference sequence). CDR3 length equals 14 residues. CDR3 amino acids: CASSSSGGVYEQYF. The CDR3 DNA follows: TGTGCCAGCAGCTCTTCAGGGGGCGTTTACGAGCAGTACTTC.

J is TRBJ1-1 and V is TRBV6-5; D not certain. The CDR3 consists of 13 residues. Looked up from germline, CDR1 is MNHEY and CDR2 is SVGAGI. Trimming shortened V by 6 bases and J by 0 bases, and 8 bases separated the two germline ends. This chain's CDR3 is CASRLGLNTEAFF. The CDR3 coding sequence is TGTGCCAGCAGGCTCGGCTTGAACACTGAAGCTTTCTTT.

This clone was detected once. The chain recombines TRBV30 with TRBJ1-2, with D possibly being TRBD1 (6 bases). Trimming took 4 bases from V and 3 from J, leaving 12 bases between them. Germline V gene lookup returns CDR1 GTSNPN and CDR2 SVGIG (reference sequence). The length of the CDR3 is 13 residues. CDR3 DNA sequence: TGTGCCTGGACAGGGGTCGGACACTATGGCTACACCTTC. It translates to CAWTGVGHYGYTF. The entire variable domain, with the rest obtained from reference TRBV30 and TRBJ1-2, is as follows: SQTIHQWPATLVQPVGSPLSLECTVEGTSNPNLYWYRQAAGRGLQLLFYSVGIGQISSEVPQNLSASRPQDRQFILSSKKLLLSDSGFYLCAWTGVGHYGYTFGSGTRLTVV.

The V gene is TRBV9, the J gene TRBJ2-3; D is perhaps TRBD1 or TRBD2 (5 bases each). The CDR3 sequence is 15 residues long. V lost 0 bases to trimming and J lost 1 base, with 9 bases between them. Germline CDR1 is SGDLS and CDR2 is YYNGEE. The CDR3 DNA reads as TGTGCCAGCAGCGTAGGAGGGGCCGGCACAGATACGCAGTATTTT. It encodes CASSVGGAGTDTQYF.

The chain joins TRBV30 to TRBJ1-6, with TRBD1 matching 7 bases. CDR1 and CDR2 (germline): GTSNPN, SVGIG (reference sequence). V dropped 5 bases and J dropped 5; count of bases not matched to a gene: 9. This CDR3 is 15 amino acids long. The CDR3 here is CAWSLRDRDNSPLHF. The DNA of the CDR3 is TGTGCCTGGTCCCTCCGGGACAGAGATAATTCACCCCTCCACTTT.

The chain has TRBV6-5 and TRBJ1-5; no clear D. Germline CDR1 is MNHEY and CDR2 is SVGAGI. The V end was cut by 6 bases, the J end by 3 bases, with 12 bases between. The CDR3 loop spans 14 amino acids. CDR3 loop: CASRWTDHNQPQHF. CDR3 coding DNA: TGTGCCAGCAGGTGGACGGACCACAATCAGCCCCAGCATTTT.

This clone was found once. This chain uses TRBV6-1 with TRBJ2-7; no definite D call. Trimming removed 1 base at V and 3 bases at J, with 13 bases between. The CDR3 is made up of 15 amino acids. Per germline, CDR1 MNHNS and CDR2 SASEGT. This CDR3 is CASSEEFGQNYEQYF. CDR3 coding DNA: TGTGCCAGCAGTGAAGAGTTTGGGCAGAACTACGAGCAGTACTTC.

CDR3 coding DNA: TGTGCCAGCAGCTTAGGGACAGGGGTCAATCAGCCCCAGCATTTT. This codes for CASSLGTGVNQPQHF. This chain joins TRBV7-8 and TRBJ1-5, with 9 positions matching TRBD1. This CDR3 region has 15 residues. CDR1 and CDR2 (germline): SGHVS, FQNEAQ. V lost 1 base to trimming and J lost 3 bases; unmatched junction nucleotides: 1.

The chain couples TRBV28 to TRBJ1-1, with unresolved D. Trimming stripped 3 bases from V and 4 bases from J, with 6 bases between. This CDR3 is 12 amino acids long. Germline V lookup: CDR1 MDHEN, CDR2 SYDVKM. This CDR3 is CASSLSRTEAFF. The CDR3 coding sequence is TGTGCCAGCAGTTTGTCTCGCACTGAAGCTTTCTTT.

The CDR3 DNA is TGTGCCAGCAGCCGTCGGACTAGCGGGGATCGGTACGAGCAGTACTTC. Protein product: CASSRRTSGDRYEQYF. The gene calls are TRBV7-8 and TRBJ2-7; 12 positions match TRBD2. CDR3 length: 16 residues. The V and J ends lost 5 bases and 4 bases, in that order; junction bases with no gene match: 9. The germline V gene has CDR1 SGHVS and CDR2 FQNEAQ.

The rearrangement links TRBV18 to TRBJ2-3; D call uncertain. Germline V gene lookup returns CDR1 KGHSH and CDR2 LQKENI. V dropped 3 bases and J dropped 1 base, with 8 bases sitting between them. The CDR3 contains 14 residues. CDR3 in amino acids: CASSPGRGTDTQYF. The CDR3 DNA reads as TGTGCCAGCTCACCGGGAAGGGGCACAGATACGCAGTATTTT.